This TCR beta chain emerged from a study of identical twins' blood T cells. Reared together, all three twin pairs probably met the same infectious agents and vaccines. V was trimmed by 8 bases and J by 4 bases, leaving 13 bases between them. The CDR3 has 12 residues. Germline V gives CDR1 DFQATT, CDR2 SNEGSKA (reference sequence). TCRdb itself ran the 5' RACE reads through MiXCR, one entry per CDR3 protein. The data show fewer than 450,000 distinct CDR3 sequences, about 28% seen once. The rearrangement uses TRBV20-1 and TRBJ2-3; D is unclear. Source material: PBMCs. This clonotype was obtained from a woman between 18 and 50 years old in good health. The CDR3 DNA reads TGCAGTCACAGAGGCCTGGCAGATACGCAGTATTTT. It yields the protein CSHRGLADTQYF.